This T cell receptor (beta chain) was sequenced during a study of beta chain features in type 1 diabetes. The CDR3 contains 13 residues. V shed 2 bases and J shed 5 bases, with 10 bases lying between them. The germline CDR1 and CDR2 sequences are SGHRS and YFSETQ. Every isolated RNA sample was fully reverse transcribed, so sequencing captured expressed TCRB transcripts. TCRdb's table, derived via immunoSEQ multiplex PCR, lists solely in-frame clones and lacks some. Counted here are around 250,000 clones, 25% to 30% occurring once; the ten biggest clones make up approximately 4%. General study findings and limits: PCR might preferentially amplify shorter templates, equally in patients and controls. A moderate, significant TCRB CDR3 shortening appeared in type 1 diabetes across four CD4+ subsets. Since sequencing was performed on cDNA, cells with high TCR expression could be over-represented.

Every donor had blood drawn once into heparin, around 0.12 L on average. A remark on this clone: The antigen is undetermined.

The chain uses TRBV5-1 and TRBJ2-5; a weak D match, TRBD1 (5 bases). The sequence came from a man under 40 in good health. Sample: central memory CD4+ T cells from blood. This CDR3 reads CASSLAGMETQYF. The CDR3 nucleotides read TGCGCCAGCAGCTTAGCAGGGATGGAGACCCAGTACTTC.